This T cell receptor beta chain originates from a study of PD-L1 blockade in urothelial cancer. About the study: Male patients with bladder-origin urothelial cancer numbered about nine tenths of the roughly 29.

In each PCR, synthetic TCR analog templates were spiked in. The data were produced by immunoSEQ multiplex PCR, yet TCRdb's version contains in-frame clones alone and is incomplete. The top ten clones hold about 15% of a sample with roughly 54,000 clones, about 83% of them seen once. Time point reported: pretreatment peripheral blood. The V segment lost 4 bases and the J segment 6 bases; nucleotides outside the gene matches: 3. CDR3 length: 12 residues. Germline CDR1 is SQVTM and CDR2 is ANQGSEA. This clone was counted once. This TCR came from a woman aged 60-70 years with urothelial cancer. The chain joins TRBV29-1 to TRBJ2-1; 7 nucleotides agree with TRBD2. Material: PBMCs, obtained around atezolizumab (anti-PD-L1) treatment. CDR3 residues: CSVGLASNEQFF. CDR3 nucleotides: TGCAGCGTTGGACTAGCTAGCAATGAGCAGTTCTTC.